This is a list of T cell receptor beta chains from one sample in a study of CD4 T cells in relation to SARS-CoV-2 and coronaviruses. Their recognized antigens are unknown. Measured with immunoSEQ multiplex PCR; TCRdb has only the in-frame clones, and not every one. The profile shows some 23,000 clones, roughly four fifths of them singletons. The sequenced material came from CD4+ T cells from PBMCs, cultured in vitro. The receptors were sampled from a human donor in good health. Each CDR3 is given with its conserved first and last residue. Each record gives: clone size, V gene, J gene, D gene, CDR3 protein, CDR3 DNA. D genes are given only for firm matches. Clone size, where shown, is once, few, many, or a class for clones that have expanded.

size: -
V: TRBV6-5
J: TRBJ2-7
D: -
CDR3: CASSYRGRSSYEQYF
DNA: TGTGCCAGCAGTTACAGAGGGAGGAGCTCCTACGAGCAGTACTTC

size: -
V: TRBV16
J: TRBJ2-7
D: -
CDR3: CASSQWLGGYEQYF
DNA: TGTGCCAGCAGCCAATGGCTAGGGGGCTACGAGCAGTACTTC

size: -
V: TRBV11-2
J: TRBJ1-2
D: -
CDR3: CASSSITRYGYTF
DNA: TGTGCCAGCAGCTCGATCACTCGGTATGGCTACACCTTC

size: -
V: TRBV4-3
J: TRBJ1-6
D: -
CDR3: CASSQNGGRNNSPLHF
DNA: TGCGCCAGCAGCCAAAACGGGGGCAGAAATAATTCACCCCTCCACTTT

size: -
V: TRBV18
J: TRBJ1-5
D: TRBD1
CDR3: CASSMGQELQPQHF
DNA: TGTGCCAGCTCCATGGGACAGGAACTCCAGCCCCAGCATTTT

size: -
V: TRBV10-3
J: TRBJ2-7
D: -
CDR3: CAISSGHSYEQYF
DNA: TGTGCCATCAGTAGTGGACACTCCTACGAGCAGTACTTC

size: -
V: TRBV27
J: TRBJ2-2
D: TRBD2
CDR3: CASSRLAGGPGTGELFF
DNA: TGTGCCAGCAGCCGACTAGCGGGGGGGCCGGGCACCGGGGAGCTGTTTTTT

size: once
V: TRBV4-3
J: TRBJ1-1
D: -
CDR3: CASSQVQGEAFF
DNA: TGCGCCAGCAGCCAAGTGCAGGGCGAAGCTTTCTTT

size: few
V: TRBV19
J: TRBJ1-3
D: -
CDR3: CASSMDRGSSGNTIYF
DNA: TGTGCCAGTAGTATGGACCGCGGAAGCTCTGGAAACACCATATATTTT

size: -
V: TRBV27
J: TRBJ1-6
D: TRBD1
CDR3: CASSSPGQGANSPLHF
DNA: TGTGCCAGCAGTTCTCCAGGACAGGGGGCCAATTCACCCCTCCACTTT

size: -
V: TRBV6-5
J: TRBJ1-1
D: -
CDR3: CASSSHVVNTEAFF
DNA: TGTGCCAGCAGCTCGCACGTAGTGAACACTGAAGCTTTCTTT

size: -
V: TRBV5-8
J: TRBJ1-5
D: TRBD1
CDR3: CASSPGTGGGQPQHF
DNA: TGTGCCAGCAGCCCAGGGACAGGGGGTGGGCAGCCCCAGCATTTT

size: few
V: TRBV6-1
J: TRBJ2-2
D: -
CDR3: CASSEEQGLLPGELFF
DNA: TGTGCCAGCAGTGAAGAACAGGGTTTACTTCCCGGGGAGCTGTTTTTT

size: -
V: TRBV9
J: TRBJ1-5
D: -
CDR3: CASSETVSNQPQHF
DNA: TGTGCCAGCAGCGAGACAGTTAGCAATCAGCCCCAGCATTTT

size: -
V: TRBV9
J: TRBJ2-1
D: TRBD2
CDR3: CASSVAGSGGNEQFF
DNA: TGTGCCAGCAGCGTAGCGGGTAGCGGGGGGAATGAGCAGTTCTTC

size: -
V: TRBV25-1
J: TRBJ2-1
D: TRBD2
CDR3: CASRYSGRDEQFF
DNA: TGTGCCAGCCGGTATAGCGGGAGGGATGAGCAGTTCTTC

size: -
V: TRBV7-2
J: TRBJ1-1
D: -
CDR3: CASSFPGAQAFF
DNA: TGTGCCAGCAGCTTCCCAGGGGCTCAAGCTTTCTTT

size: -
V: TRBV11-3
J: TRBJ2-6
D: -
CDR3: CASSLGESGANVLTF
DNA: TGTGCCAGCAGCTTAGGGGAGTCTGGGGCCAACGTCCTGACTTTC

size: -
V: TRBV7-9
J: TRBJ2-3
D: TRBD2
CDR3: CASSFWREGDTQYF
DNA: TGTGCCAGCAGCTTTTGGCGGGAGGGAGATACGCAGTATTTT

size: -
V: TRBV10-3
J: TRBJ2-1
D: TRBD2
CDR3: CAISPGGSYNEQFF
DNA: TGTGCCATCAGTCCGGGAGGATCCTACAATGAGCAGTTCTTC

size: -
V: TRBV7-9
J: TRBJ1-1
D: -
CDR3: CASSLIQGNTEAFF
DNA: TGTGCCAGCAGCTTGATACAGGGGAACACTGAAGCTTTCTTT

size: -
V: TRBV5-1
J: TRBJ2-7
D: -
CDR3: CASSLEVGEQYF
DNA: TGCGCCAGCAGCTTGGAGGTCGGCGAGCAGTACTTC

size: few
V: TRBV3-1/TRBV3-2
J: TRBJ1-6
D: -
CDR3: CASSQGQVTSPLHF
DNA: TGTGCCAGCAGCCAGGGACAAGTTACTTCACCCCTCCACTTT

size: once
V: TRBV5-1
J: TRBJ1-2
D: -
CDR3: CASSDAGNYGYTF
DNA: TGCGCCAGCAGCGACGCCGGGAACTATGGCTACACCTTC

size: -
V: TRBV4-3
J: TRBJ1-1
D: -
CDR3: CASSQDFRGSTEAFF
DNA: TGCGCCAGCAGCCAAGATTTTCGGGGCAGCACTGAAGCTTTCTTT

size: -
V: TRBV12-3/TRBV12-4
J: TRBJ2-2
D: -
CDR3: CASSLMNTGELFF
DNA: TGTGCCAGCAGTTTAATGAACACCGGGGAGCTGTTTTTT

size: -
V: TRBV3-1/TRBV3-2
J: TRBJ2-7
D: TRBD2
CDR3: CASSQRGGLTQYEQYF
DNA: TGTGCCAGCAGCCAGCGGGGGGGCTTAACACAATACGAGCAGTACTTC

size: -
V: TRBV18
J: TRBJ1-2
D: TRBD1
CDR3: CASSPRTGKDYTF
DNA: TGTGCCAGCTCACCCCGGACAGGCAAGGACTACACCTTC

size: -
V: TRBV5-1
J: TRBJ1-2
D: -
CDR3: CASSFIPGAGNGYTF
DNA: TGCGCCAGCAGCTTCATACCTGGAGCAGGGAATGGCTACACCTTC

size: few
V: TRBV10-1
J: TRBJ2-1
D: TRBD2
CDR3: CASSESSAGGNNEQFF
DNA: TGCGCCAGCAGTGAGTCATCAGCGGGGGGAAACAATGAGCAGTTCTTC

size: -
V: TRBV2
J: TRBJ2-2
D: TRBD1
CDR3: CASSENRGTGELFF
DNA: TGTGCCAGCAGTGAAAACAGGGGCACCGGGGAGCTGTTTTTT

size: -
V: TRBV19
J: TRBJ1-2
D: -
CDR3: CASSIGGSAFNGYTF
DNA: TGTGCCAGTAGTATCGGAGGCAGCGCTTTTAATGGCTACACCTTC

size: -
V: TRBV7-2
J: TRBJ1-2
D: -
CDR3: CASSPEAGIYGYTF
DNA: TGTGCCAGCAGCCCCGAGGCAGGGATTTATGGCTACACCTTC